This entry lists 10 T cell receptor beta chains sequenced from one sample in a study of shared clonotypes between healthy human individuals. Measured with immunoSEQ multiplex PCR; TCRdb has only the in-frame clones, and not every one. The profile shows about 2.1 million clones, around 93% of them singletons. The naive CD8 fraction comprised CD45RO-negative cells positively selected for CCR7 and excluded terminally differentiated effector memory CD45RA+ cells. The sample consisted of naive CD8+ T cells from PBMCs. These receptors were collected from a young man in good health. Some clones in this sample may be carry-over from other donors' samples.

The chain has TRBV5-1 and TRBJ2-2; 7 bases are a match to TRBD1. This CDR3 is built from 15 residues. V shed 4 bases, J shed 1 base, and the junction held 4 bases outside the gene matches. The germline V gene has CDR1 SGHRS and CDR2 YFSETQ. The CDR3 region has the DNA TGCGCCAGCAGCGAGACAGGGTTGAACACCGGGGAGCTGTTTTTT. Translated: CASSETGLNTGELFF.

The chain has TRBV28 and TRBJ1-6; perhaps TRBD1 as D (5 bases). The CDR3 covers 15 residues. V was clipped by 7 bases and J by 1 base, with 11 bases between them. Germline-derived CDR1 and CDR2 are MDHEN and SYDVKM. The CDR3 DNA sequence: TGTGCCAGCATGAGCAGGGCTTCCTATAATTCACCCCTCCACTTT. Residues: CASMSRASYNSPLHF.

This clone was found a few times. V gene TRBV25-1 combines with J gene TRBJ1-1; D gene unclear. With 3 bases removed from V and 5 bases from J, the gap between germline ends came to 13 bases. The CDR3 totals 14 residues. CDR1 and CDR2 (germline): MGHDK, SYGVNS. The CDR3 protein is CASSDGRVWTEAFF. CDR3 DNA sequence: TGTGCCAGCAGTGATGGGCGGGTTTGGACTGAAGCTTTCTTT.

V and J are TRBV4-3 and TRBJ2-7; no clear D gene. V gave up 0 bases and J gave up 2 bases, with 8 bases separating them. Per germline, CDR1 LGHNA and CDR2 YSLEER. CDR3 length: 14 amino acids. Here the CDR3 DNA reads TGCGCCAGCAGCCAAGATCGGGCTACCTACGAGCAGTACTTC. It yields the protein CASSQDRATYEQYF.

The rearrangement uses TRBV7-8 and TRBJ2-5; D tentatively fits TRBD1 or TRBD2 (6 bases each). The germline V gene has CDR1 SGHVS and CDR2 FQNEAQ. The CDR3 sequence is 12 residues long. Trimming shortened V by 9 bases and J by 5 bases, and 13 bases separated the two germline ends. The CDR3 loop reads CASWGAGETQYF. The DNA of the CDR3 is TGTGCCAGTTGGGGGGCCGGGGAGACCCAGTACTTC.

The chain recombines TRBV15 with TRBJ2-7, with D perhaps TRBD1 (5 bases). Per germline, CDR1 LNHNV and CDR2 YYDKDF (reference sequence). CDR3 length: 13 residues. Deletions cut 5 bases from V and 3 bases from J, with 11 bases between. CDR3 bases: TGTGCCACCAGCGCTACCAGGGACTACGAGCAGTACTTC. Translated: CATSATRDYEQYF.

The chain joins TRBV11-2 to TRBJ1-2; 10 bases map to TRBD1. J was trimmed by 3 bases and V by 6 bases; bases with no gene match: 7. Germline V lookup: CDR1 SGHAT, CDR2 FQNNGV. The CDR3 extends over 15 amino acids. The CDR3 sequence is CASSKTGGPDYGYTF. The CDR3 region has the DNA TGTGCCAGCAGTAAGACAGGGGGCCCGGACTATGGCTACACCTTC.

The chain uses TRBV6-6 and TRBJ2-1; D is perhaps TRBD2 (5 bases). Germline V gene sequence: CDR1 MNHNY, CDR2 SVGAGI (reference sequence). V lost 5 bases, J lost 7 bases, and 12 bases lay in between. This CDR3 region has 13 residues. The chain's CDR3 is CASSPGGTNEQFF. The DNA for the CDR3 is TGTGCCAGCAGTCCAGGAGGCACAAATGAGCAGTTCTTC.

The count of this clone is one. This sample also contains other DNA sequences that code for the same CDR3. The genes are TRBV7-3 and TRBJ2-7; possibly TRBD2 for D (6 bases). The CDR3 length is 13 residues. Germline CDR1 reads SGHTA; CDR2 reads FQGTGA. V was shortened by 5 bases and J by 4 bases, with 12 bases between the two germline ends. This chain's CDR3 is CASSLMGGYEQYF. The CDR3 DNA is TGTGCCAGCAGCCTAATGGGGGGTTACGAGCAGTACTTC. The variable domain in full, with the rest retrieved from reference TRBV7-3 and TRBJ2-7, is GAGVSQTPSNKVTEKGKYVELRCDPISGHTALYWYRQSLGQGPEFLIYFQGTGAADDSGLPNDRFFAVRPEGSVSTLKIQRTERGDSAVYLCASSLMGGYEQYFGPGTRLTVT.

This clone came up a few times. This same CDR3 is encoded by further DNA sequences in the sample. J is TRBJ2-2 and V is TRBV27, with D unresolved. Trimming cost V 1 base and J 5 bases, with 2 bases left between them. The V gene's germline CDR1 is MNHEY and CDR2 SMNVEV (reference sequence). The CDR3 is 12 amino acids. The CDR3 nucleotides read TGTGCCAGCAGTTTATGGACCGGGGAGCTGTTTTTT. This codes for CASSLWTGELFF.